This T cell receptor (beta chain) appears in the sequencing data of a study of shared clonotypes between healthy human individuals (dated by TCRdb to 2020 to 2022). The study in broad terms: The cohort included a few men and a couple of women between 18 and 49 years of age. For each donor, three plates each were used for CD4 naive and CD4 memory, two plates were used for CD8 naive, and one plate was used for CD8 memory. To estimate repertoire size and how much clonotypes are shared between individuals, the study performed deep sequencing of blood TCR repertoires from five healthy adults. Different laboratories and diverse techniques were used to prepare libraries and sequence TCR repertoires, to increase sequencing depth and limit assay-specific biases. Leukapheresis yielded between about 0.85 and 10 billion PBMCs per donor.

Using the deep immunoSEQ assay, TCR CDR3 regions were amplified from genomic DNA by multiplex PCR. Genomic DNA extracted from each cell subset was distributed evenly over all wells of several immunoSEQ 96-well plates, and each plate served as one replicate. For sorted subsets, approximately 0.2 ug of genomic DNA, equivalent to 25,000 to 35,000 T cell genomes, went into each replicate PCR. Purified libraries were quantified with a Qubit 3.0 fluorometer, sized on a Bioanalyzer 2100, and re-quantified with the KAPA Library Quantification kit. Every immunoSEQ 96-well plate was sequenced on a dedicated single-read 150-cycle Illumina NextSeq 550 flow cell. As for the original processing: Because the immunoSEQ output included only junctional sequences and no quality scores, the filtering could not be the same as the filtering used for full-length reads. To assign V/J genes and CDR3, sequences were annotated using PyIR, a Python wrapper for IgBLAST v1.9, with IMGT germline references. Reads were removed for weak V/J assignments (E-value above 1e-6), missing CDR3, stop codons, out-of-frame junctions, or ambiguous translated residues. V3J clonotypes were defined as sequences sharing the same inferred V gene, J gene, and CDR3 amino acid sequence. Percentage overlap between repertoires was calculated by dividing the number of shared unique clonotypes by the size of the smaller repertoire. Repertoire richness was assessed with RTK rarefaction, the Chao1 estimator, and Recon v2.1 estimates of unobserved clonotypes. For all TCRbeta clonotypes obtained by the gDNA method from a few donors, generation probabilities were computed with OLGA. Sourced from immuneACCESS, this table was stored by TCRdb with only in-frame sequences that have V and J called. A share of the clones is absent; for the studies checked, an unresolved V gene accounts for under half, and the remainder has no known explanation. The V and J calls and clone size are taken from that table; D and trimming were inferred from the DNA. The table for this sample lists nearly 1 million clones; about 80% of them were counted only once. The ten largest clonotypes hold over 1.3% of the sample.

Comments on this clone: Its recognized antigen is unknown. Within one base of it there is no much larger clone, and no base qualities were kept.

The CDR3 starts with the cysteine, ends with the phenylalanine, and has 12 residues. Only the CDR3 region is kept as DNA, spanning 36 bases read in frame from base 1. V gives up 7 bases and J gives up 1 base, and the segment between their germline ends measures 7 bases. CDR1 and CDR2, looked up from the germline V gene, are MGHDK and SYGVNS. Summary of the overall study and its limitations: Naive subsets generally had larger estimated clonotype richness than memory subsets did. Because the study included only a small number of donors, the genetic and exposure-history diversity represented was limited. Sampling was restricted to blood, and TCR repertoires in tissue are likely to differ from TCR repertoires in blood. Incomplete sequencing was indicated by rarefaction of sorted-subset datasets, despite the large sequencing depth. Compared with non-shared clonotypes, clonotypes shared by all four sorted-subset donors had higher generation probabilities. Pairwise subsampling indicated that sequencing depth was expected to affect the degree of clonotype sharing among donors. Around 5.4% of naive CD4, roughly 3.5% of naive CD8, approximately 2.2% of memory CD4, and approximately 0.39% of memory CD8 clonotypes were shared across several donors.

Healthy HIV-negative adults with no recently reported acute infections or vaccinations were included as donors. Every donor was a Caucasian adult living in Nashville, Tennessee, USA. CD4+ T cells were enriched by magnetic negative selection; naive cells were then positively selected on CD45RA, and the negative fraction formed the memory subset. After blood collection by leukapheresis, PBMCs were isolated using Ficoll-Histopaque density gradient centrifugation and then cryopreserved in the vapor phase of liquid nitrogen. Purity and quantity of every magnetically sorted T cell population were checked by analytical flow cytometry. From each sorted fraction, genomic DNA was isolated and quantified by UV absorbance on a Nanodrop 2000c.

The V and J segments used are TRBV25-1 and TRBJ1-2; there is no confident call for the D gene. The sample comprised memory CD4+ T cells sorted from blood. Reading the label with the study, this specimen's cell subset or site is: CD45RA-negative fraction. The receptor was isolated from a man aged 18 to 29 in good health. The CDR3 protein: CASKDGNYGYTF. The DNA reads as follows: TGTGCCAGCAAGGACGGTAACTATGGCTACACCTTC.